The present entry profiles one T cell receptor beta chain with its context. The antigen is unknown. Primers for the PCR totalled 60 Vbeta and 13 Jbeta. Data came from immunoSEQ multiplex PCR; TCRdb stores just in-frame clones and leaves some out. The sample holds 95,000 to 100,000 clones, roughly four fifths seen once. Between the trimmed V and J ends, which lost 2 bases and 3 bases, there was a span of 11 bases. Germline CDR1 and CDR2: PRHDT and FYEKMQ (reference sequence). This CDR3 contains 15 residues. The data derive from a study of cytomegalovirus exposure and HLA in healthy donors. Study-wide results and limits: Specificity of a few CMV-associated chains for CMV antigens was verified in vitro.

V usage is TRBV13 and J usage is TRBJ2-1; D perhaps matches TRBD2 (6 bases). The sequenced sample was PBMCs. The sequence was obtained from an older woman in good health and CMV-seropositive. CDR3 loop: CASSLRTTHYNEQFF. The CDR3 region has the DNA TGTGCCAGCAGCTTACGGACTACACACTACAATGAGCAGTTCTTC. The complete variable domain, with remaining parts taken from reference TRBV13 and TRBJ2-1, reads AAGVIQSPRHLIKEKRETATLKCYPIPRHDTVYWYQQGPGQDPQFLISFYEKMQSDKGSIPDRFSAQQFSDYHSELNMSSLELGDSALYFCASSLRTTHYNEQFFGPGTRLTVL.